This TCR beta chain was found in a study of cytomegalovirus exposure and HLA in healthy donors. The overall study: Researchers found that about four fifths of about 400 genotyped donors fell within the Caucasian-associated ancestry cluster.

Regarding this clone: The target antigen is unknown.

PCR was performed using 60 Vbeta and 13 Jbeta primers. This table comes from immunoSEQ multiplex PCR, and its TCRdb copy is limited to in-frame clones, with some not included. The data hold about 130,000 clones, with approximately 78% observed a single time. The study's findings and limits: A later analysis found common viral pathogens apparently linked to several of the most significant clusters. Through in vitro validation, three CMV-associated chains were shown to be specific for CMV antigens.

The germline CDR1 and CDR2 sequences are MNHNY and SVGAGI (reference sequence). V was cut by 2 bases and J by 0 bases, with 10 bases left in between. The CDR3 has 15 residues. The rearrangement links TRBV6-6 to TRBJ1-1, with D maybe TRBD1 (6 bases). Sequences were obtained from PBMCs. This receptor was obtained from a woman aged 40 to 50 in good health and CMV-seropositive. The CDR3 region has the DNA TGTGCCAGCAGTTACCTTGGACAGATGAACACTGAAGCTTTCTTT. Translating it yields CASSYLGQMNTEAFF.